This record concerns one T cell receptor beta chain sequence. Everyone who took part was about 18 to 90 years old, and they came from 24 US areas. Recovery meant two consecutive negative NP/OP PCR tests, professional clearance, or resolved symptoms. The V end lost 1 base, the J end lost 9 bases, and 13 bases lay between the germline ends. Germline-derived CDR1 and CDR2 are SGHAT and FQNNGV. The CDR3 sequence is 15 residues long. The data belong to a study of blood T cell repertoires in COVID-19. TCRdb's table, derived via immunoSEQ multiplex PCR, lists solely in-frame clones and lacks some. The table records about 220,000 clones, about nine tenths of them present only once.

This receptor was identified in a woman aged 30 to 39 who had recovered from COVID-19. The sequencing sample was made of PBMCs or T cells enriched from blood (not recorded which). The V and J genes are TRBV11-2 and TRBJ1-6; the D is unclear. The CDR3 nucleotides read TGTGCCAGCAGCTTAGGCAGTCCAAAAGTTTCACCCCTCCACTTT. This sequence encodes CASSLGSPKVSPLHF. The full variable domain, rest sourced from reference TRBV11-2 and TRBJ1-6, is EAGVAQSPRYKIIEKRQSVAFWCNPISGHATLYWYQQILGQGPKLLIQFQNNGVVDDSQLPKDRFSAERLKGVDSTLKIQPAKLEDSAVYLCASSLGSPKVSPLHFGNGTRLTVT.